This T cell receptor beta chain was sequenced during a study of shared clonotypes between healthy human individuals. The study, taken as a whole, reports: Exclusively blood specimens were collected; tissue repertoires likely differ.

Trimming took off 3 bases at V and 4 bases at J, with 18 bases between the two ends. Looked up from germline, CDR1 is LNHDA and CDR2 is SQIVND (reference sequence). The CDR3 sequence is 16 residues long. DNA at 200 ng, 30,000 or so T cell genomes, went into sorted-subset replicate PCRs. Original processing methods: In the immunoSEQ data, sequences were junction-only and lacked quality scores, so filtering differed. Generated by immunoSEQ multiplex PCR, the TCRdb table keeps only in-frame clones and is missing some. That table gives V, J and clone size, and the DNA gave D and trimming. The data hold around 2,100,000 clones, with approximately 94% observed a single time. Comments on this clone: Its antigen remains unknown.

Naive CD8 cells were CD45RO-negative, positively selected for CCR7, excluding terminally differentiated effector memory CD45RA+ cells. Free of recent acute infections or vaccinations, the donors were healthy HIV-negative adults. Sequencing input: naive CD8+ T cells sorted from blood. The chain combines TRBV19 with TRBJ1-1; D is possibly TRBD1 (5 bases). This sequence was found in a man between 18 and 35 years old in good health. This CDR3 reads CASSIGIFQGTTEAFF. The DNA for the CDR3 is TGTGCCAGTAGTATCGGAATATTCCAGGGTACCACTGAAGCTTTCTTT.